The 14 T cell receptor beta chains given below trace back to one sample, sequenced in a study of beta chain features in type 1 diabetes. Isolated RNA was reverse transcribed in full, so expressed TCRB transcripts were sequenced. Measured with immunoSEQ multiplex PCR; TCRdb has only the in-frame clones, and not every one. The profile shows 860,000 or so clones, roughly a sixth of them singletons. The sequenced sample was naive CD4+ T cells from blood. The receptors derive from a woman aged 18 to 35 in good health.

This clone was detected only a few times. V usage is TRBV28 and J usage is TRBJ1-5; the D gene is possibly TRBD1 (6 bases). Per the germline V gene, CDR1 is MDHEN and CDR2 is SYDVKM. The length of the CDR3 is 14 residues. V was trimmed by 3 bases and J by 3 bases, leaving 9 bases between them. The DNA of the CDR3 is TGTGCCAGCAGTTTTACAGGGTTCAATCAGCCCCAGCATTTT. Protein: CASSFTGFNQPQHF.

In this sample, this clone turned up a few times. The V gene is TRBV5-6, the J gene TRBJ1-2, with D uncertain. The CDR3 loop spans 11 amino acids. Germline V lookup: CDR1 SGHDT, CDR2 YYEEEE. Trimming cost V 4 bases and J 3 bases, with 4 bases left between them. The CDR3 DNA sequence: TGTGCCAGCAGCCGGGACTATGGCTACACCTTC. It codes for CASSRDYGYTF.

The CDR3 reads CASSVRSENTEAFF. In nucleotides, the CDR3 is TGCGCCAGCAGCGTGCGGTCGGAGAACACTGAAGCTTTCTTT. The chain recombines TRBV5-1 with TRBJ1-1; D uncertain. Trimming removed 4 bases at V and 1 base at J, with 11 bases between. CDR1 is SGHRS and CDR2 is YFSETQ in the germline V gene. This CDR3 is built from 14 residues.

The table lists this clone with a few counts. This chain links TRBV4-3 with TRBJ2-1, with TRBD1 matching 9 bases. CDR1 LGHNA and CDR2 YSLEER come from the germline V gene. The CDR3 contains 15 residues. V dropped 3 bases and J dropped 7; count of bases not matched to a gene: 7. This CDR3 is CASSHTGQGNNEQFF. In DNA form, the CDR3 reads TGCGCCAGCAGCCACACGGGACAGGGAAATAATGAGCAGTTCTTC.

This clone was counted a few times. The V call is TRBV25-1, the J call TRBJ1-1, with TRBD1 as a possible D gene (6 bases). The V gene lost 7 bases and the J gene lost 5 bases, with 17 bases spanning the gap. In germline, CDR1 is MGHDK, CDR2 SYGVNS. The CDR3 spans 14 residues. CDR3 DNA sequence: TGTGCCAGCAATTTAACACACAGGGTGACTGAAGCTTTCTTT. Amino acid sequence: CASNLTHRVTEAFF.

The V call is TRBV15, the J call TRBJ2-5, with a tentative D call TRBD1 (6 bases). Deletions cut 1 base from V and 2 bases from J, with 14 bases between. The CDR3 contains 16 residues. Germline V lookup: CDR1 LNHNV, CDR2 YYDKDF (reference sequence). The chain's CDR3 is CATSRALTGFQETQYF. The CDR3 nucleotides read TGTGCCACCAGCAGAGCGTTAACAGGGTTTCAAGAGACCCAGTACTTC.

CDR3 sequence: CASSLQSTGVDTQYF. As DNA, the CDR3 is TGTGCCAGCAGCCTCCAATCGACAGGGGTTGATACCCAGTACTTC. The chain employs TRBV7-2 and TRBJ2-5; 8 positions match TRBD1. This CDR3 comprises 15 residues. The V gene end was trimmed by 5 bases and the J gene end by 8 bases; junction bases not matched to a gene: 13. Germline V gene lookup returns CDR1 SGHTA and CDR2 FQGNSA.

This clone was counted only a few times. V and J are TRBV18 and TRBJ2-3; D might be TRBD2 (5 bases). The CDR3 runs to 14 residues. Looked up from germline, CDR1 is KGHSH and CDR2 is LQKENI. The V end lost 0 bases, the J end lost 8 bases, and 12 bases lay between the germline ends. CDR3 residues: CASSPPTGEGTQYF. CDR3 sequence (DNA): TGTGCCAGCTCACCACCGACCGGGGAAGGTACGCAGTATTTT.

The gene calls are TRBV11-1 and TRBJ2-1; D not certain. This CDR3 is built from 13 residues. Germline-derived CDR1 and CDR2 are SGHAT and FQDESV (reference sequence). Trimming removed 5 bases from V and 5 bases from J, with 10 bases in between. CDR3 sequence reads: CASSRRIDNEQFF. CDR3 nucleotides: TGTGCCAGCAGCCGACGGATCGACAATGAGCAGTTCTTC.

This clone was seen only once. Here the CDR3 DNA reads TGCGCCAGCAGCCAAGACCCCTGGGACAGGGGCAACAATGAGCAGTTCTTC. Translating it yields CASSQDPWDRGNNEQFF. The rearrangement uses TRBV4-3 and TRBJ2-1, with 10 bases fitting TRBD1. Unmatched junction bases numbered 7, after V lost 0 bases and J lost 5 bases. The CDR3 contains 17 residues. CDR1 is LGHNA and CDR2 is YSLEER in the germline V gene.

In this sample, this clone turned up a few times. This rearrangement joins TRBV7-9 to TRBJ2-4, with unresolved D. CDR3 length: 15 amino acids. Trimming took off 4 bases at V and 0 bases at J, with 10 bases between the two ends. The germline V gene has CDR1 SEHNR and CDR2 FQNEAQ (reference sequence). The CDR3 coding sequence is TGTGCCAGCAGCTCCCTGAACGTAGCCAAAAACATTCAGTACTTC. Protein sequence: CASSSLNVAKNIQYF.

This clone was counted a single time. In nucleotides, the CDR3 is TGTGCCAGCAGTTTAAGGTACTCTGGGGCCAACGTCCTGACTTTC. This sequence encodes CASSLRYSGANVLTF. The chain links TRBV27 to TRBJ2-6, with unresolved D. V lost 2 bases and J 0 bases, leaving 5 bases between the germline ends. The germline gives CDR1 MNHEY, CDR2 SMNVEV (reference sequence). The length of the CDR3 is 15 residues.

This clone was observed a handful of times. The J gene is TRBJ2-1, the V gene TRBV20-1; D is ambiguous. The germline CDR1 and CDR2 sequences are DFQATT and SNEGSKA (reference sequence). This CDR3 contains 11 residues. V lost 0 bases and J 12 bases, leaving 9 bases between the germline ends. The CDR3 region has the DNA TGCAGTGCTAGAGAGAAGATTGTGCAGTTCTTC. Translated: CSAREKIVQFF.

This clone was seen a handful of times. The rearrangement links TRBV4-2 to TRBJ2-7, with 8 positions matching TRBD2. Germline trimming cut 1 base from V and 0 bases from J; bases unmatched to any gene: 5. The CDR3 has 16 residues. Germline-derived CDR1 and CDR2 are LGHNA and YNFKEQ. The CDR3 DNA reads TGTGCCAGCAGCCAAGGTATTAGCGGGACCTCCTACGAGCAGTACTTC. Its protein is CASSQGISGTSYEQYF.